Below are 13 T cell receptor beta chains sequenced from a single sample in a study of blood T cell repertoires in COVID-19. The protocol was immunoSEQ multiplex PCR, while the TCRdb copy is restricted to in-frame clones and leaves out a portion. In the table there are 70,000 to 90,000 clones, roughly 90% of which are singletons. Sequences were obtained from peripheral blood. Receptors originate from a man aged 45-65 years with acute or convalescent COVID-19.

The chain combines TRBV7-3 with TRBJ2-1, with a tentative D call TRBD1 (6 bases). CDR3 length: 15 residues. Germline V gives CDR1 SGHTA, CDR2 FQGTGA. Trimming shortened V by 5 bases and J by 4 bases, and 15 bases separated the two germline ends. The CDR3 nucleotides are TGTGCCAGCAGCACAATGTCCGGGACATACAATGAGCAGTTCTTC. Its translation: CASSTMSGTYNEQFF.

The chain combines TRBV7-9 with TRBJ1-4; a weak D match, TRBD1 (6 bases). The V end lost 6 bases, the J end lost 8 bases, and 19 bases lay between the germline ends. CDR3 length equals 15 residues. Germline V lookup: CDR1 SEHNR, CDR2 FQNEAQ (reference sequence). CDR3 protein: CASRPSQGKGEKLFF. The CDR3 region has the DNA TGTGCCAGCAGACCCTCGCAGGGGAAGGGGGAAAAACTGTTTTTT. The full variable domain, completed using reference TRBV7-9 and TRBJ1-4, is DTGVSQNPRHKITKRGQNVTFRCDPISEHNRLYWYRQTLGQGPEFLTYFQNEAQLEKSRLLSDRFSAERPKGSFSTLEIQRTEQGDSAMYLCASRPSQGKGEKLFFGSGTQLSVL.

This clone turned up a few times. V gene TRBV29-1 combines with J gene TRBJ1-4, with 10 bases lining up with TRBD1. Unmatched junction bases numbered 3, after V lost 6 bases and J lost 8 bases. The CDR3 extends over 12 amino acids. The V gene's germline CDR1 is SQVTM and CDR2 ANQGSEA. The chain's CDR3 is CSVGQGSEKLFF. For the CDR3, the DNA is TGCAGCGTGGGACAGGGGTCCGAAAAACTGTTTTTT.

This clone has a single count. The chain uses TRBV7-3 and TRBJ1-5; 9 positions match TRBD1. The CDR3 spans 15 residues. Germline V gene lookup returns CDR1 SGHTA and CDR2 FQGTGA. The junction had 9 bases not matched to a gene; V was cut back by 4 bases and J by 8 bases. The CDR3 DNA reads as TGTGCCAGCAGCTACCGGACAGGGGATTCTGAGCCCCAGCATTTT. Translating gives CASSYRTGDSEPQHF.

This clone was picked up a small number of times. CDR3 DNA: TGCGCCAGCAGCGGCGGACAGGGGGTGGACGAGCAGTACTTC. Amino acids: CASSGGQGVDEQYF. This rearrangement joins TRBV5-1 to TRBJ2-7, with 10 bases identical to TRBD1. The V segment lost 4 bases and the J segment 5 bases; nucleotides outside the gene matches: 6. This CDR3 has 14 amino acids. CDR1 and CDR2 from the germline V gene are SGHRS and YFSETQ.

The chain joins TRBV5-6 to TRBJ1-1; D unclear. Trimming took off 5 bases at V and 0 bases at J, with 14 bases between the two ends. The CDR3 extends over 15 amino acids. The germline V gene has CDR1 SGHDT and CDR2 YYEEEE. The CDR3 spells CASSRPGYMNTEAFF. The CDR3 coding sequence is TGTGCCAGCAGTCGGCCGGGGTATATGAACACTGAAGCTTTCTTT.

The chain carries TRBV3-1 (or the pseudogene TRBV3-2) and TRBJ1-2; D gene ambiguous. Germline V gene lookup returns CDR1 LGHDT and CDR2 YNNKEL (reference sequence). CDR3 length: 13 residues. With 1 base removed from V and 7 bases from J, the gap between germline ends came to 10 bases. As DNA, the CDR3 is TGTGCCAGCAGCCAAGGTCCATCGGGTGGCTACACCTTC. This gives the protein CASSQGPSGGYTF.

This chain joins TRBV6-5 and TRBJ1-2; 9 bases are shared with TRBD1. The CDR3 runs to 14 residues. V lost 5 bases to trimming and J lost 8 bases; unmatched junction nucleotides: 9. The germline V gene encodes CDR1 MNHEY and CDR2 SVGAGI. The CDR3 coding sequence is TGTGCCAGCAGTCAATACGGGACAGGGTACGGCTACACCTTC. Its protein product is CASSQYGTGYGYTF.

The chain joins TRBV6-1 to TRBJ1-3, with D possibly matching TRBD1 (6 bases). V was trimmed by 4 bases and J by 8 bases, leaving 21 bases between them. Germline V gives CDR1 MNHNS, CDR2 SASEGT. The CDR3 has 16 residues. DNA of the CDR3: TGTGCCAGCAGTGCAACCTTGGACAGATATGGGTACACCATATATTTT. Translated: CASSATLDRYGYTIYF.

This rearrangement joins TRBV10-1 to TRBJ2-3, with a possible D match to TRBD2 (7 bases). The CDR3 is 16 residues long. The germline CDR1 and CDR2 sequences are WNHNN and SYGVQD (reference sequence). Trimming shortened V by 0 bases and J by 3 bases, and 13 bases separated the two germline ends. This CDR3 is CASSESRGGLTDTQYF. The CDR3 bases are TGCGCCAGCAGTGAGTCGAGGGGGGGCCTTACAGATACGCAGTATTTT.

In its sample, this clone was seen once. The V gene is TRBV7-3, the J gene TRBJ2-5, with 12 bases matching TRBD2. Trimming took 5 bases from V and 1 from J; bases not matched to a gene: 2. Germline assignment: CDR1 SGHTA and CDR2 FQGTGA. The CDR3 length is 15 residues. The CDR3 spells CASSRTSGVQETQYF. The CDR3 DNA follows: TGTGCCAGCAGCCGGACTAGCGGGGTCCAAGAGACCCAGTACTTC.

The chain combines TRBV6-5 with TRBJ1-1, with a possible D match to TRBD1 (5 bases). V was clipped by 7 bases and J by 2 bases, with 14 bases between them. Germline V gives CDR1 MNHEY, CDR2 SVGAGI. The CDR3 sequence is 14 residues long. The CDR3 sequence: CASTLTEVNTEAFF. As DNA, the CDR3 is TGTGCCAGCACCTTGACAGAGGTAAACACTGAAGCTTTCTTT.

The gene calls are TRBV2 and TRBJ1-5; possibly TRBD1 for D (5 bases). The CDR3 runs 16 residues. V was clipped by 4 bases and J by 1 base, with 14 bases between them. Germline values: CDR1 SNHLY, CDR2 FYNNEI. CDR3 in amino acids: CASSGAGGLSNQPQHF. CDR3 nucleotides: TGTGCCAGCAGTGGGGCCGGGGGGTTGAGCAATCAGCCCCAGCATTTT.